The 29 T cell receptor beta chains presented below share a single source sample, sequenced in a study of CD8 T cells in ankylosing spondylitis. MiXCR, run by TCRdb on the 5' RACE reads, gives a single entry per CDR3 protein. Among about 30,000 distinct CDR3 sequences listed, about 31% were seen once. The sequencing sample was made of synovial fluid, either unsorted or a sorted T cell fraction (not recorded which). These TCRs come from a male donor with ankylosing spondylitis.

This chain joins TRBV3-1 and TRBJ2-3; TRBD2 aligns across 11 bases. Germline CDR1 LGHDT, CDR2 YNNKEL (reference sequence). CDR3 size: 17 residues. Trimming cost V 0 bases and J 5 bases; bases outside gene matches: 7. Written as DNA, the CDR3 is TGTGCCAGCAGCCAAGATCTAGCGGGAGGAGGAGAAGATACGCAGTATTTT. It is translated as CASSQDLAGGGEDTQYF.

There are a few counts of this clonotype. The CDR3 is CASSYLTGATGNTIYF. The CDR3 DNA reads as TGTGCCAGCAGTTACCTTACAGGGGCAACTGGAAACACCATATATTTT. This chain joins TRBV6-5 and TRBJ1-3; 7 bases map to TRBD1. This CDR3 is 16 amino acids long. Germline values: CDR1 MNHEY, CDR2 SVGAGI. Trimming cost V 2 bases and J 2 bases; bases outside gene matches: 6.

Comments on this clonotype: The germline gene is not matched at one end of the junction; a read error may be the cause. The chain joins TRBV11-2 to TRBJ1-2; D unresolved. Germline V gene data show CDR1 as SGHAT and CDR2 as FQNNGV. The CDR3 consists of 11 residues. CDR3: CASSLVGQTYF. The CDR3 DNA follows: TGTGCCAGCAGCTTAGTAGGCCAGACTTACTTC.

Sample share makes this clonotype medium-sized (0.01 to 0.1%). This chain links TRBV15 with TRBJ2-3; D possibly matches TRBD1 or TRBD2 (5 bases each). Deletions cut 3 bases from V and 4 bases from J, with 14 bases between. Germline V CDR1 and CDR2: LNHNV, YYDKDF (reference sequence). The length of the CDR3 is 15 residues. The CDR3 region has the DNA TGTGCCACCAGCAGCCCGCTCGGGGCCTCAGATACGCAGTATTTT. As protein: CATSSPLGASDTQYF.

The V and J genes are TRBV6-5 and TRBJ2-1; TRBD2 agrees at 10 bases. V shed 11 bases, J shed 6 bases, and the junction held 4 bases outside the gene matches. Germline-derived CDR1 and CDR2 are MNHEY and SVGAGI. The CDR3 length is 12 residues. The CDR3, as DNA: TGTGCCTCTAGCGGGAGCATCAATGAGCAGTTCTTC. It yields the protein CASSGSINEQFF.

This clonotype was seen once. The chain is built from TRBV19 and TRBJ2-4, with TRBD2 matching 8 bases. The germline CDR1 and CDR2 sequences are LNHDA and SQIVND (reference sequence). Trimming cost V 4 bases and J 3 bases; bases outside gene matches: 8. This CDR3 region has 16 residues. The CDR3 protein is CASSTREGLGKNIQYF. CDR3 DNA: TGTGCCAGTAGTACCCGGGAGGGTTTGGGCAAAAACATTCAGTACTTC.

This clonotype was counted between two and nine times. The J gene is TRBJ2-1, the V gene TRBV4-1; no firm D call. Germline CDR1 reads MGHRA; CDR2 reads YSYEKL. The V end was cut by 6 bases, the J end by 8 bases, with 17 bases between. This CDR3 is 14 amino acids long. As DNA, the CDR3 is TGCGCCAGCAGTGCCGTGGACGCGACTCATGAGCAGTTCTTC. It translates to CASSAVDATHEQFF.

The chain employs TRBV6-5 and TRBJ2-1; TRBD2 is a possible D gene (6 bases). The germline V gene encodes CDR1 MNHEY and CDR2 SVGAGI. This CDR3 is 15 amino acids long. Trimming removed 5 bases at V and 2 bases at J, with 13 bases between. CDR3 sequence reads: CASSNTGVAYNEQFF. The CDR3 DNA is TGTGCCAGCAGTAACACGGGAGTCGCCTACAATGAGCAGTTCTTC.

The chain couples TRBV24-1 to TRBJ1-5; perhaps TRBD1 as D (6 bases). Germline CDR1 and CDR2: KGHDR and SFDVKD. Trimming pared 2 bases from V and 6 bases from J, leaving 10 bases between. This CDR3 contains 14 residues. CDR3 in DNA: TGTGCCACCAGTGATTCAGGGGAAGGTCAGCCCCAGCATTTT. Its translation is CATSDSGEGQPQHF.

The chain joins TRBV15 to TRBJ2-5, with D perhaps being TRBD1 or TRBD2 (6 bases each). The V end lost 2 bases, the J end lost 5 bases, and 15 bases lay between the germline ends. This CDR3 has 15 residues. From germline, CDR1 is LNHNV and CDR2 YYDKDF (reference sequence). The CDR3 loop is CATSRNREAVETQYF. CDR3 in DNA: TGTGCCACCAGCAGAAACAGGGAGGCTGTTGAGACCCAGTACTTC.

The rearrangement uses TRBV6-5 and TRBJ2-1; 7 nucleotides align to TRBD2. In germline, CDR1 is MNHEY, CDR2 SVGAGI. Trimming removed 4 bases from V and 6 bases from J; junction bases left unmatched: 6. The CDR3 has 14 amino acids. DNA for the CDR3: TGTGCCAGCAGTTGGGAGGGACGGGCCAATGAGCAGTTCTTC. Translated: CASSWEGRANEQFF.

The chain carries TRBV7-8 and TRBJ1-1; 7 positions match TRBD1. This CDR3 has 15 amino acids. V gave up 1 base and J gave up 6 bases; unmatched junction bases: 8. Per germline, CDR1 SGHVS and CDR2 FQNEAQ. The CDR3 sequence is CASSLVDRVGPEAFF. DNA for the CDR3: TGTGCCAGCAGCTTAGTTGACAGGGTAGGGCCTGAAGCTTTCTTT.

The chain couples TRBV27 to TRBJ2-5, with D hard to call. This CDR3 is 14 amino acids long. Germline CDR1 reads MNHEY; CDR2 reads SMNVEV (reference sequence). Trimming cost V 3 bases and J 3 bases, with 11 bases left between them. The CDR3 DNA reads as TGTGCCAGCAGTTTCTTGGGGTTGGAAGAGACCCAGTACTTC. Its protein product is CASSFLGLEETQYF.

This clonotype was seen many times. This sequence joins TRBV4-2 and TRBJ2-1, with 12 bases lining up with TRBD2. CDR3 length equals 15 residues. V trimming: 0 bases; J trimming: 8 bases; junction bases outside the gene matches: 2. Germline-derived CDR1 and CDR2 are LGHNA and YNFKEQ. DNA for the CDR3: TGTGCCAGCAGCCAAGAACTAGCGGGAGGACATGAGCAGTTCTTC. This sequence encodes CASSQELAGGHEQFF.

The rearrangement uses TRBV27 and TRBJ2-3; 14 positions match TRBD2. The CDR3 has 18 amino acids. Germline V gene lookup returns CDR1 MNHEY and CDR2 SMNVEV (reference sequence). The trim removed 5 bases at V and 0 bases at J, leaving 7 bases unmatched. The CDR3 DNA is TGTGCCAGCAGTCCCGGACTAGCGGGAGGTTATAGCACAGATACGCAGTATTTT. Its protein is CASSPGLAGGYSTDTQYF.

The rearrangement uses TRBV28 and TRBJ2-3, with D tentatively TRBD2 (6 bases). The germline gives CDR1 MDHEN, CDR2 SYDVKM. The germline V and J ends were trimmed by 3 bases and 6 bases, with 13 bases remaining between them. There are 14 residues in the CDR3. CDR3 in DNA: TGTGCCAGCAGTTTTGTTAGCGGCTCGGATACGCAGTATTTT. Its protein product is CASSFVSGSDTQYF.

This clonotype was seen at least ten times. This sequence joins TRBV20-1 and TRBJ2-1; TRBD2 matches at 8 bases. The CDR3 extends over 16 amino acids. Germline trimming cut 0 bases from V and 10 bases from J; bases unmatched to any gene: 14. Germline V lookup: CDR1 DFQATT, CDR2 SNEGSKA (reference sequence). The CDR3 nucleotides are TGCAGTGCTAGAGATTCTCTCAAGCGGGAGTTAAGGGAGCAGTTCTTC. This codes for CSARDSLKRELREQFF.

This clonotype was seen only a few times. The chain is built from TRBV19 and TRBJ2-1; 7 bases match TRBD1. After removal of 5 bases from V and 4 bases from J, the junction contained 8 bases not matched to a gene. The CDR3 totals 15 residues. The germline gives CDR1 LNHDA, CDR2 SQIVND (reference sequence). CDR3 loop: CASSVGTEAYNEQFF. The CDR3 nucleotides read TGTGCCAGTAGTGTTGGGACAGAGGCTTACAATGAGCAGTTCTTC.

This clonotype was found many times. The CDR3 DNA reads as TGTGCCGCCGAACCGGACAGGGGGCTTGCCGGGGAGCTGTTTTTT. Protein sequence: CAAEPDRGLAGELFF. This chain connects TRBV10-3 to TRBJ2-2, with 11 nucleotides matching TRBD1. Germline V gene sequence: CDR1 ENHRY, CDR2 SYGVKD. V gave up 11 bases and J gave up 6 bases; unmatched junction bases: 11. CDR3 length: 15 amino acids.

The chain combines TRBV6-1 with TRBJ2-7; D may be TRBD1 (5 bases). Germline V gene sequence: CDR1 MNHNS, CDR2 SASEGT. This CDR3 is built from 15 residues. The germline V and J ends were trimmed by 9 bases and 5 bases, with 23 bases remaining between them. Written as DNA, the CDR3 is TGTGCCAGGCACCTCACTGGGGCGAGTATCAACGAGCAGTACTTC. Protein sequence: CARHLTGASINEQYF.

The gene calls are TRBV13 and TRBJ2-7, with 7 bases fitting TRBD2. Looked up from germline, CDR1 is PRHDT and CDR2 is FYEKMQ (reference sequence). There are 15 residues in the CDR3. Trimming cost V 5 bases and J 0 bases; bases outside gene matches: 7. CDR3 residues: CASSSGASGSYEQYF. DNA for the CDR3: TGTGCCAGCAGCAGCGGGGCTAGCGGCTCCTACGAGCAGTACTTC.

In its sample, this clonotype was seen a few times. The rearrangement links TRBV6-6 to TRBJ1-1; perhaps TRBD1 as D (5 bases). The CDR3 sequence is 12 residues long. V lost 0 bases and J 12 bases, leaving 11 bases between the germline ends. The germline V gene encodes CDR1 MNHNY and CDR2 SVGAGI (reference sequence). The CDR3 DNA reads TGTGCCAGCAGTTACTCGGGGGACGCGACTTTCTTT. This gives the protein CASSYSGDATFF.

The chain uses TRBV2 and TRBJ2-1; a possible D gene is TRBD1 (5 bases). The ends were cut back, 4 bases at V and 10 bases at J, with 14 bases in the middle. The V gene's germline CDR1 is SNHLY and CDR2 FYNNEI. CDR3 length: 13 residues. CDR3: CASSVMGLEEQFF. Written as DNA, the CDR3 is TGTGCCAGCAGTGTTATGGGGCTGGAGGAGCAGTTCTTC.

The chain combines TRBV7-9 with TRBJ1-1; D unclear. The germline V gene has CDR1 SEHNR and CDR2 FQNEAQ (reference sequence). V lost 1 base to trimming and J lost 7 bases, with 13 bases between them. The CDR3 has 14 residues. The CDR3 protein is CASSLGTGPYEAFF. DNA for the CDR3: TGTGCCAGCAGCTTAGGGACCGGGCCCTATGAAGCTTTCTTT.

V gene TRBV12-3 or TRBV12-4 combines with J gene TRBJ2-1, with 7 bases matching TRBD2. Trimming removed 3 bases from V and 0 bases from J; junction bases left unmatched: 2. The CDR3 has 15 residues. The DNA for the CDR3 is TGTGCCAGCAGTTTCGCTAGCGGCTCCTACAATGAGCAGTTCTTC. The encoded protein is CASSFASGSYNEQFF.

The chain couples TRBV24-1 to TRBJ2-2; no definite D call. Germline V lookup: CDR1 KGHDR, CDR2 SFDVKD. The CDR3 loop spans 14 amino acids. V lost 3 bases to trimming and J lost 5 bases, with 9 bases between them. The CDR3: CATSDHVDTGELFF. Here the CDR3 DNA reads TGTGCCACCAGTGATCACGTGGATACCGGGGAGCTGTTTTTT.

This clonotype was seen only a few times. The chain is built from TRBV28 and TRBJ1-5, with 9 bases lining up with TRBD1. The CDR3 sequence is 18 residues long. V shed 8 bases and J 0 bases; nucleotides not matched to a gene: 14. Germline V gives CDR1 MDHEN, CDR2 SYDVKM. The DNA of the CDR3 is TGTGCCAGCCAAACCCCGGGACAGGGCGTTTATAGCAATCAGCCCCAGCATTTT. Residues: CASQTPGQGVYSNQPQHF.

This clonotype came up a few times. This rearrangement joins TRBV19 to TRBJ1-1, with D possibly matching TRBD1 (6 bases). Deletions cut 4 bases from V and 1 base from J, with 16 bases between. This CDR3 has 16 amino acids. The germline CDR1 and CDR2 sequences are LNHDA and SQIVND (reference sequence). The CDR3 reads CASSTWGGHQNTEAFF. For the CDR3, the DNA is TGTGCCAGTAGTACTTGGGGGGGACATCAGAACACTGAAGCTTTCTTT.

This clonotype was detected only a few times. The chain joins TRBV27 to TRBJ2-5; tentatively, D is TRBD1 (6 bases). The CDR3 consists of 15 residues. V lost 2 bases and J 5 bases, leaving 15 bases between the germline ends. Germline CDR1 is MNHEY and CDR2 is SMNVEV (reference sequence). DNA for the CDR3: TGTGCCAGCAGTTTAGGCCCCACAGGGACGGAGACCCAGTACTTC. It yields the protein CASSLGPTGTETQYF.